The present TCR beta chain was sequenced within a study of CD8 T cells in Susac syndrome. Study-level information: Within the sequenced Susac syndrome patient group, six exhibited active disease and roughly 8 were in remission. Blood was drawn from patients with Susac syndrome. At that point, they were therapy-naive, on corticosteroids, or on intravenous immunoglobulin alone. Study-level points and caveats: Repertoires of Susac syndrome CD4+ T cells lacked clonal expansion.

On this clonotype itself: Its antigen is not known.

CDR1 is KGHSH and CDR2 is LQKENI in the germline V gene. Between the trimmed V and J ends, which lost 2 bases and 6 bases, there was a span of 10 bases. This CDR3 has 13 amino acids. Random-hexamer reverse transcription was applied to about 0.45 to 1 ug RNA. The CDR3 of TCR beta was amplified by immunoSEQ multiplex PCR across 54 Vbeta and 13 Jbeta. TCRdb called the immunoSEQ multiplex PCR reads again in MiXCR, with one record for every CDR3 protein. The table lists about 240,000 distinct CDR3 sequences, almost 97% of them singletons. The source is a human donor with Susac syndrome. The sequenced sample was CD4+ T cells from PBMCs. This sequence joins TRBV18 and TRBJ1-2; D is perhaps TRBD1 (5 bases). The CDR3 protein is CASSPRGPDGYTF. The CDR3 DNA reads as TGTGCCAGCTCACCAAGGGGACCAGATGGCTACACCTTC. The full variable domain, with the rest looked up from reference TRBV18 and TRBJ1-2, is NAGVMQNPRHLVRRRGQEARLRCSPMKGHSHVYWYRQLPEEGLKFMVYLQKENIIDESGMPKERFSAEFPKEGPSILRIQQVVRGDSAAYFCASSPRGPDGYTFGSGTRLTVV.